A single T cell receptor beta chain is shown here with its context. The antigen is not known. The CDR3 totals 15 residues. CDR1 and CDR2 from the germline V gene are SGHVS and FNYEAQ. After removal of 5 bases from V and 2 bases from J, the junction contained 9 bases not matched to a gene. Measured with immunoSEQ multiplex PCR; TCRdb has only the in-frame clones, and not every one. Of about 360,000 clones in the sample, 70% to 90% are singletons; the top ten hold roughly 0.83%. This sample is drawn from a study of cytomegalovirus exposure and HLA in healthy donors. General study findings and limits: In vitro, three CMV-associated chains proved specific for CMV antigens.

The sequenced material came from PBMCs. This chain links TRBV7-6 with TRBJ2-7; 7 bases match TRBD2. This clonotype was sampled from a woman between 18 and 30 years old in good health and CMV-seronegative. CDR3 amino acids: CASSARRERAYEQYF. DNA of the CDR3: TGTGCCAGCAGCGCGCGGCGGGAGAGGGCCTACGAGCAGTACTTC.